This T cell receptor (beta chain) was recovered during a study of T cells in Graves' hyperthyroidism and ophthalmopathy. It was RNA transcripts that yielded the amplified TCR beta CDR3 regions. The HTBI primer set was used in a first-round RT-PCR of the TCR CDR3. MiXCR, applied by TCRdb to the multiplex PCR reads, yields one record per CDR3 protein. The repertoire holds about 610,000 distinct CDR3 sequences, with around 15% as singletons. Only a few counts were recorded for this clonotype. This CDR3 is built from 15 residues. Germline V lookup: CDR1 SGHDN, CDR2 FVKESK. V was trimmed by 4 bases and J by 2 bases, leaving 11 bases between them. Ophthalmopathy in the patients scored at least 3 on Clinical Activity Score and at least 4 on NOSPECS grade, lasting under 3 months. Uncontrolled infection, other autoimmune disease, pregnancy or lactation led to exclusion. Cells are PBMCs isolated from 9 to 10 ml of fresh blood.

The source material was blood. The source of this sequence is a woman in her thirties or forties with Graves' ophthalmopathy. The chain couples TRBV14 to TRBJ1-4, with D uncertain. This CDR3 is CASSPSGATNEKLFF. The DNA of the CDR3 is TGTGCCAGCAGCCCCTCGGGCGCTACTAATGAAAAACTGTTTTTT. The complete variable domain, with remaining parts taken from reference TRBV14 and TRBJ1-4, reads EAGVTQFPSHSVIEKGQTVTLRCDPISGHDNLYWYRRVMGKEIKFLLHFVKESKQDESGMPNNRFLAERTGGTYSTLKVQPAELEDSGVYFCASSPSGATNEKLFFGSGTQLSVL.